The 27 T cell receptor beta chains given below trace back to one sample, sequenced in a study of T cell changes during pregnancy in multiple sclerosis. Using immunoSEQ multiplex PCR, the repertoire was profiled, and TCRdb retains in-frame clones only, with some absent. This table holds approximately 80,000 clones, about 89% found once. The source was PBMCs, collected in the first trimester of pregnancy. These TCRs come from a female donor in good health, serving as a control in a pregnancy study. Some clones in this sample may be carry-over from other donors' samples.

The chain recombines TRBV7-9 with TRBJ1-1, with a possible D match to TRBD1 (5 bases). CDR1 SEHNR and CDR2 FQNEAQ come from the germline V gene (reference sequence). The length of the CDR3 is 15 residues. The germline V and J ends were trimmed by 5 bases and 1 base, with 14 bases remaining between them. In DNA, the CDR3 is TGTGCCAGCAGCGCAGGGCGGCAAACGAACACTGAAGCTTTCTTT. It yields the protein CASSAGRQTNTEAFF.

V gene TRBV29-1 combines with J gene TRBJ2-3; no clear D gene. The V gene's germline CDR1 is SQVTM and CDR2 ANQGSEA. The CDR3 extends over 12 amino acids. The CDR3 DNA follows: TGCATGGCACTATCCCCCGGAGATACGCAGTATTTT. Protein sequence: CMALSPGDTQYF.

This clone was counted between two and nine times. The chain links TRBV2 to TRBJ1-1; a possible D gene is TRBD1 (6 bases). Trimming removed 2 bases at V and 10 bases at J, with 11 bases between. The germline CDR1 and CDR2 sequences are SNHLY and FYNNEI. The CDR3 runs to 12 residues. Here the CDR3 reads CASSETGGGAFF. In DNA, the CDR3 is TGTGCCAGCAGTGAAACGGGGGGCGGAGCTTTCTTT.

V gene TRBV7-9 combines with J gene TRBJ2-1; 8 bases are shared with TRBD2. The CDR3 covers 17 residues. In germline, CDR1 is SEHNR, CDR2 FQNEAQ (reference sequence). J gave up 4 bases and V 4 bases, and 12 bases lay outside the gene matches. CDR3 protein: CASSYPRGSGVYNEQFF. The CDR3, as DNA: TGTGCCAGCAGCTACCCGCGGGGTAGCGGGGTGTACAATGAGCAGTTCTTC.

The chain couples TRBV23-1 to TRBJ2-1; 12 bases map to TRBD2. TRBV23-1 counts as an open reading frame of uncertain function. This CDR3 contains 19 residues. V was pared by 4 bases and J by 5 bases, with 15 bases of the junction left unmatched. The CDR3 coding sequence is TGCGCCAGCAGTCTCCGGGACTGCGGACTAGCGGGGACTAACAATGAGCAGTTCTTC. Translating gives CASSLRDCGLAGTNNEQFF.

J is TRBJ1-5 and V is TRBV27, with 8 bases aligning to TRBD1. The germline CDR1 and CDR2 sequences are MNHEY and SMNVEV (reference sequence). J lost 6 bases, V lost 6 bases, and 10 bases had no gene match. CDR3 size: 15 residues. CDR3 nucleotide sequence: TGTGCCAGCAGCCGACTAGAGGACAGGGTTCAGCCCCAGCATTTT. Translating gives CASSRLEDRVQPQHF.

Here the CDR3 reads CASSAEGTSGSSQYF. In DNA, the CDR3 is TGTGCCAGCAGCGCGGAAGGAACTAGCGGGAGTTCGCAGTATTTT. The chain couples TRBV9 to TRBJ2-3; 11 positions agree with TRBD2. CDR3 length: 15 amino acids. With 3 bases clipped from V and 10 bases from J, the junction kept 10 bases outside the gene matches. The germline V gene has CDR1 SGDLS and CDR2 YYNGEE.

The CDR3: CASSLGGANSPLHF. The CDR3, as DNA: TGTGCCAGCAGTTTAGGGGGGGCTAATTCACCCCTCCACTTT. The chain links TRBV27 to TRBJ1-6, with a weak D call TRBD1 (6 bases). CDR3 length: 14 residues. Trimming stripped 2 bases from V and 6 bases from J, with 8 bases between. Germline V gene data show CDR1 as MNHEY and CDR2 as SMNVEV (reference sequence).

J is TRBJ1-2 and V is TRBV28; tentative D call: TRBD1 (6 bases). CDR1 is MDHEN and CDR2 is SYDVKM in the germline V gene. CDR3 size: 14 residues. The ends were cut back, 4 bases at V and 5 bases at J, with 14 bases in the middle. CDR3 in DNA: TGTGCCAGCAGTTCCGGGGGGCCTACATATGGCTACACCTTC. Its protein is CASSSGGPTYGYTF.

This rearrangement joins TRBV7-2 to TRBJ2-7; 8 bases are a match to TRBD1. Germline V gene lookup returns CDR1 SGHTA and CDR2 FQGNSA. The CDR3 is 13 amino acids. The junction had 6 bases not matched to a gene; V was cut back by 5 bases and J by 6 bases. DNA of the CDR3: TGTGCCAGCAGCCCAGGGGGCGCGTCCGAGCAGTACTTC. Its translation is CASSPGGASEQYF. Supplemented by reference TRBV7-2 and TRBJ2-7, the full variable domain reads GAGVSQSPSNKVTEKGKDVELRCDPISGHTALYWYRQSLGQGLEFLIYFQGNSAPDKSGLPSDRFSAERTGGSVSTLTIQRTQQEDSAVYLCASSPGGASEQYFGPGTRLTVT.

The chain links TRBV18 to TRBJ1-4; 7 positions agree with TRBD1. V trimming: 3 bases; J trimming: 8 bases; junction bases outside the gene matches: 9. Germline CDR1 reads KGHSH; CDR2 reads LQKENI. This CDR3 spans 15 amino acids. The CDR3 bases are TGTGCCAGCTCACCCGAGACAGGGCTGGGCGAAAAACTGTTTTTT. Translated: CASSPETGLGEKLFF.

The rearrangement joins TRBV27 to TRBJ2-1; 10 nucleotides match TRBD1. The CDR3 covers 15 residues. The V gene end was trimmed by 6 bases and the J gene end by 14 bases; junction bases not matched to a gene: 16. Germline CDR1 MNHEY, CDR2 SMNVEV (reference sequence). CDR3 loop: CASSVTGGEDLMEFF. CDR3 nucleotide sequence: TGTGCCAGCAGCGTGACAGGGGGCGAGGACCTAATGGAGTTCTTC.

The J gene is TRBJ2-3, the V gene TRBV28; TRBD2 matches at 7 bases. After removal of 5 bases from V and 3 bases from J, the junction contained 2 bases not matched to a gene. The CDR3 is 13 amino acids. The germline gives CDR1 MDHEN, CDR2 SYDVKM. The CDR3 nucleotides read TGTGCCAGCAGTACTAGCGAGACAGATACGCAGTATTTT. Protein: CASSTSETDTQYF.

The V and J genes are TRBV5-1 and TRBJ1-2; 7 bases fit TRBD1. Germline CDR1 SGHRS, CDR2 YFSETQ. The CDR3 covers 16 residues. The trim removed 4 bases at V and 2 bases at J, leaving 11 bases unmatched. The CDR3 sequence: CASSQDPGQKNYGYTF. The CDR3 coding sequence is TGCGCCAGCAGCCAAGATCCGGGACAGAAAAACTATGGCTACACCTTC.

This rearrangement joins TRBV19 to TRBJ1-1; possibly TRBD1 for D (5 bases). V gave up 7 bases and J gave up 5 bases, with 14 bases separating them. From germline, CDR1 is LNHDA and CDR2 SQIVND (reference sequence). The CDR3 covers 13 residues. The CDR3 sequence: CASKPRGETEAFF. The CDR3 DNA sequence: TGTGCCAGTAAACCCCGGGGGGAGACTGAAGCTTTCTTT.

The chain links TRBV29-1 to TRBJ1-2, with a weak D call TRBD1 (5 bases). The CDR3 contains 11 residues. The germline gives CDR1 SQVTM, CDR2 ANQGSEA. Trimming cost V 5 bases and J 4 bases, with 8 bases left between them. The CDR3 loop is CSVQGGYGYTF. The CDR3 nucleotides are TGCAGCGTTCAGGGAGGCTATGGCTACACCTTC. The full variable domain, completed using reference TRBV29-1 and TRBJ1-2, is SAVISQKPSRDICQRGTSLTIQCQVDSQVTMMFWYRQQPGQSLTLIATANQGSEATYESGFVIDKFPISRPNLTFSTLTVSNMSPEDSSIYLCSVQGGYGYTFGSGTRLTVV.

V and J are TRBV5-1 and TRBJ1-6; 9 nucleotides line up with TRBD1. The germline gives CDR1 SGHRS, CDR2 YFSETQ. Losses at the gene ends were 4 bases for V and 3 bases for J; bases not matched to a gene: 14. This CDR3 region has 19 residues. The CDR3 nucleotides are TGCGCCAGCAGCGCCGGGGACAGGGTAACCTCCTACTATAATTCACCCCTCCACTTT. It translates to CASSAGDRVTSYYNSPLHF.

The chain couples TRBV5-6 to TRBJ1-6; 10 bases are shared with TRBD1. The V gene's germline CDR1 is SGHDT and CDR2 YYEEEE. The CDR3 runs 16 residues. With V trimmed by 3 bases and J by 7 bases, 7 bases remained unmatched. DNA for the CDR3: TGTGCCAGCAGCTCGAGACAGGGGGCGGAGAATTCACCCCTCCACTTT. It translates to CASSSRQGAENSPLHF.

This sequence joins TRBV5-1 and TRBJ2-7; D remains ambiguous. Between the trimmed V and J ends, which lost 1 base and 7 bases, there was a span of 9 bases. The germline gives CDR1 SGHRS, CDR2 YFSETQ. This CDR3 contains 12 residues. The CDR3 DNA follows: TGCGCCAGCAGCTTGTCCAGGCTTGAGCAGTACTTC. Its translation: CASSLSRLEQYF.

This clone was counted once. The DNA for the CDR3 is TGTGCCAGCAGTCAACACAGGGTTGCAGGTGAAGCTTTCTTT. Translation: CASSQHRVAGEAFF. This chain joins TRBV6-5 and TRBJ1-1; possibly TRBD1 for D (6 bases). The length of the CDR3 is 14 residues. Germline V gives CDR1 MNHEY, CDR2 SVGAGI. V was cut by 5 bases and J by 7 bases, with 17 bases left in between.

The J gene is TRBJ2-7, the V gene TRBV28, with 11 bases fitting TRBD2. Germline V gene lookup returns CDR1 MDHEN and CDR2 SYDVKM. V dropped 5 bases and J dropped 1; count of bases not matched to a gene: 10. The CDR3 spans 17 residues. The CDR3 sequence: CASSPGLAGPLSYEQYF. In DNA form, the CDR3 reads TGTGCCAGCAGTCCAGGACTAGCGGGCCCGTTATCCTACGAGCAGTACTTC.

The genes are TRBV7-9 and TRBJ2-1; TRBD2 agrees at 9 bases. After removal of 8 bases from V and 5 bases from J, the junction contained 13 bases not matched to a gene. CDR1 and CDR2 from the germline V gene are SEHNR and FQNEAQ (reference sequence). CDR3 length: 16 residues. The CDR3: CASRVLAGSRDNEQFF. The CDR3 coding sequence is TGTGCCAGCCGCGTTCTAGCGGGGAGCCGAGACAATGAGCAGTTCTTC.

V and J are TRBV7-2 and TRBJ2-5; D might be TRBD2 (6 bases). V dropped 1 base and J dropped 3 bases, with 18 bases sitting between them. There are 17 residues in the CDR3. Germline V CDR1 and CDR2: SGHTA, FQGNSA. CDR3 sequence (DNA): TGTGCCAGCAGCTTAGATCCACGGGTAGCGGCTAAAGAGACCCAGTACTTC. It encodes CASSLDPRVAAKETQYF.

This rearrangement joins TRBV5-4 to TRBJ1-1; possibly TRBD1 for D (5 bases). Trimming removed 4 bases from V and 0 bases from J, with 13 bases in between. Germline CDR1 reads SGHNT; CDR2 reads YYREEE (reference sequence). The CDR3 runs 15 residues. The CDR3 loop is CASSMGTALNTEAFF. The CDR3 DNA follows: TGTGCCAGCAGCATGGGGACTGCTCTGAACACTGAAGCTTTCTTT. Combining the CDR3 with reference TRBV5-4 and TRBJ1-1 gives the whole variable domain ETGVTQSPTHLIKTRGQQVTLRCSSQSGHNTVSWYQQALGQGPQFIFQYYREEENGRGNFPPRFSGLQFPNYSSELNVNALELDDSALYLCASSMGTALNTEAFFGQGTRLTVV.

The V gene is TRBV19, the J gene TRBJ2-1; 7 positions match TRBD2. The germline CDR1 and CDR2 sequences are LNHDA and SQIVND (reference sequence). J was trimmed by 3 bases and V by 5 bases; bases with no gene match: 13. The CDR3 is 17 residues long. The DNA of the CDR3 is TGTGCCAGTAGTCTAGCCTTACGGGTAGCGGGCTACAATGAGCAGTTCTTC. Protein sequence: CASSLALRVAGYNEQFF.

This clone was seen a handful of times. This sequence joins TRBV6-1 and TRBJ2-6; perhaps TRBD1 as D (6 bases). This CDR3 has 15 amino acids. Germline CDR1 reads MNHNS; CDR2 reads SASEGT. Trimming shortened V by 0 bases and J by 3 bases, and 6 bases separated the two germline ends. CDR3 coding DNA: TGTGCCAGCAGTGAAGCACAGGGTGGGGCCAACGTCCTGACTTTC. Its protein product is CASSEAQGGANVLTF.

The chain is built from TRBV19 and TRBJ2-1; 7 nucleotides agree with TRBD2. This CDR3 spans 17 amino acids. The trim removed 7 bases at V and 5 bases at J, leaving 17 bases unmatched. Germline V gene lookup returns CDR1 LNHDA and CDR2 SQIVND (reference sequence). The CDR3 sequence: CASTAGDLFNEDNEQFF. In DNA form, the CDR3 reads TGTGCCAGTACCGCGGGGGACCTTTTCAACGAGGACAATGAGCAGTTCTTC. Looking up the rest from reference TRBV19 and TRBJ2-1 gives the full variable domain: DGGITQSPKYLFRKEGQNVTLSCEQNLNHDAMYWYRQDPGQGLRLIYYSQIVNDFQKGDIAEGYSVSREKKESFPLTVTSAQKNPTAFYLCASTAGDLFNEDNEQFFGPGTRLTVL.